This record looks at one T cell receptor beta chain sequence and its context. Its specificity is unknown. Building the TCR beta libraries relied on iRepertoire HTBI primers, and CDR3 regions underwent Arm-PCR. One entry per CDR3 protein results from TCRdb running MiXCR on the multiplex PCR reads. The sample shows roughly 450,000 distinct CDR3 sequences, 20% to 25% of them seen only once. Time point specified: persistent/refractory GD, antithyroid drugs over 5 years with positive TRAb. PBMC RNA served as the TCR library source. Graves' disease diagnoses followed American Thyroid Association guidelines. The J segment lost 3 bases and the V segment lost 4 bases, leaving 7 bases of the junction unmatched. In germline, CDR1 is MNHEY, CDR2 SMNVEV (reference sequence). CDR3 length: 17 residues. The data originate from a study of regulatory T cells in long-lasting Graves disease. Notes on the study in general: Favored gene segments in persistent disease were TRBV28, TRBJ1-2 and TRBJ2-5.

The specimen comprised peripheral blood mononuclear cells (PBMCs), sampled when the disease was refractory, from a patient treated with antithyroid drugs. This clonotype originated in a female donor with Graves disease. The chain joins TRBV27 to TRBJ2-2; 11 nucleotides agree with TRBD2. CDR3 sequence (DNA): TGTGCCAGCAGTTCTTCCGGGACTAGCGGTCACACCGGGGAGCTGTTTTTT. Translation gives CASSSSGTSGHTGELFF.